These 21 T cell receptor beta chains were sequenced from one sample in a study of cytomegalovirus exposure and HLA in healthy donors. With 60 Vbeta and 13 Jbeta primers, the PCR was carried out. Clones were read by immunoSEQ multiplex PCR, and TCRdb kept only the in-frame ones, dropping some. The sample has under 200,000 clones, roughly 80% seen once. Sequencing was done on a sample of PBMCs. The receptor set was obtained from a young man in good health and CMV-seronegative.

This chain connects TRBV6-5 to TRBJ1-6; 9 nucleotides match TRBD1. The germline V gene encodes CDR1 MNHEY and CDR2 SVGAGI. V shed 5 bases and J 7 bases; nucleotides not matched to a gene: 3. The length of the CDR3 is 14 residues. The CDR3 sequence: CASSHRGQNSPLHF. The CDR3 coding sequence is TGTGCCAGCAGTCACAGGGGGCAGAATTCACCCCTCCACTTT.

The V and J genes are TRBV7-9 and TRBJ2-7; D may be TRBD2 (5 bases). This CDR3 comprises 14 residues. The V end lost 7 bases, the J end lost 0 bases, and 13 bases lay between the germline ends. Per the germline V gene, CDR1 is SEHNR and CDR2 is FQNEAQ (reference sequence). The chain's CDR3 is CASTPRVSSYEQYF. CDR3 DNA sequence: TGTGCCAGCACCCCGAGGGTCTCCTCCTACGAGCAGTACTTC.

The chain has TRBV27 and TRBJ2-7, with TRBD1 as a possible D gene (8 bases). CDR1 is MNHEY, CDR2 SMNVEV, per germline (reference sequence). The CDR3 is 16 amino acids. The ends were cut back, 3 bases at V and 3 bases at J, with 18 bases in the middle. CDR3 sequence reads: CASSFRRGRGGYEQYF. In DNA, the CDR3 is TGTGCCAGCAGTTTCCGCAGGGGGCGCGGGGGCTACGAGCAGTACTTC.

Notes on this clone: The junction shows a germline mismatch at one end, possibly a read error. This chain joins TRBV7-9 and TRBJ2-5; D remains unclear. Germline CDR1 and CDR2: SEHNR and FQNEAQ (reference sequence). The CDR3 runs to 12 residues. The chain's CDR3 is CSSSLGPAGQYF. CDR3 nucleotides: TGTTCCAGCAGCTTAGGTCCGGCAGGCCAGTACTTC.

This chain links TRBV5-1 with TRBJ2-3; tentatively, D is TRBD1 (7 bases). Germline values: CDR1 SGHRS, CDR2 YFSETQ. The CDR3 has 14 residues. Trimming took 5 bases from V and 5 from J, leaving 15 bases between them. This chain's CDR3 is CASRAQGGGDTQYF. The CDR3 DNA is TGCGCCAGCAGAGCTCAGGGGGGCGGAGATACGCAGTATTTT.

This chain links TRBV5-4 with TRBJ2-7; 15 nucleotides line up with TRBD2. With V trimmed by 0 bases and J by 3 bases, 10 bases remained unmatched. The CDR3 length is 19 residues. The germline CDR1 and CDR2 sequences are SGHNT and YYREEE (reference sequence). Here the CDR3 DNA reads TGTGCCAGCAGCTTGGGCCCGGGACTAGCGGGGGGCAGGGTCTACGAGCAGTACTTC. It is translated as CASSLGPGLAGGRVYEQYF.

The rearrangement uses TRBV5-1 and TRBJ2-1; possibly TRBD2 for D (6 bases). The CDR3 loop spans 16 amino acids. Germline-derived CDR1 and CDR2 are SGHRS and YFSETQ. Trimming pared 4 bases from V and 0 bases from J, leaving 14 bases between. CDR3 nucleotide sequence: TGCGCCAGCAGCGGGGGACTGGAGAGCTCCTACAATGAGCAGTTCTTC. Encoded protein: CASSGGLESSYNEQFF.

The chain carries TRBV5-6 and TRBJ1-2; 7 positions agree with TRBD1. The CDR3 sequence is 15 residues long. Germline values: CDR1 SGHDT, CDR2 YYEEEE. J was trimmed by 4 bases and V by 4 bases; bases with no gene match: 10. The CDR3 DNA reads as TGTGCCAGCAGCCCCCAGGGGGGCAGGAGCTATGGCTACACCTTC. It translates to CASSPQGGRSYGYTF.

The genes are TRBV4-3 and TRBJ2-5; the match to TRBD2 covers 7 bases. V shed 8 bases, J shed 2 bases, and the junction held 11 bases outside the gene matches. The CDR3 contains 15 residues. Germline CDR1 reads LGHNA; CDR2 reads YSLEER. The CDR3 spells CASSPYSGRQETQYF. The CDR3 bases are TGCGCCAGCTCTCCTTATAGCGGGCGTCAAGAGACCCAGTACTTC.

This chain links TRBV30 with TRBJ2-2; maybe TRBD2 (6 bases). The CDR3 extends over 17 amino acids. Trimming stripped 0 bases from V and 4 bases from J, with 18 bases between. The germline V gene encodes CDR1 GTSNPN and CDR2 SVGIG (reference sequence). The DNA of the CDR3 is TGTGCCTGGAGTGTACGCCCAGGGAGGAGCGTCACCGGGGAGCTGTTTTTT. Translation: CAWSVRPGRSVTGELFF.

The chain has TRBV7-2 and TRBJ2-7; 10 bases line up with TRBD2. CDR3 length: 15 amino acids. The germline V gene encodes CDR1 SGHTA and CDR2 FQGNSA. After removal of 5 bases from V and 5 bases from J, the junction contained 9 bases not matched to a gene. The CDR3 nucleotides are TGTGCCAGCAGCCAAACTCTAGCGGGAGTTGACGAGCAGTACTTC. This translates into CASSQTLAGVDEQYF.

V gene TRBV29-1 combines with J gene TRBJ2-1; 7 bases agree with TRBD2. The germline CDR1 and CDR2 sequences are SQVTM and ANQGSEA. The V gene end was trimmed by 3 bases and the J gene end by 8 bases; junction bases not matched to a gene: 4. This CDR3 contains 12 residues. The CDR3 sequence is CSVDVGGDEQFF. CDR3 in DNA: TGCAGCGTTGATGTGGGGGGGGATGAGCAGTTCTTC.

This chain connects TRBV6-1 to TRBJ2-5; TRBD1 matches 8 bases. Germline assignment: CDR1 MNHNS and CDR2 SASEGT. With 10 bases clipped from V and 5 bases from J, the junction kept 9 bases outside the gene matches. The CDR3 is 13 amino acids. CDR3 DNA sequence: TGTGCCACCTATGGACAGGGTGGGGAGACCCAGTACTTC. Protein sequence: CATYGQGGETQYF.

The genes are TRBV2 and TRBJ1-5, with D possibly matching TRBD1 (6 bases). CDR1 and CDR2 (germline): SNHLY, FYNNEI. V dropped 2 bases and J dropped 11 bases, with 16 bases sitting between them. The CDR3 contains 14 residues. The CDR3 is CASSESRGSMAQHF. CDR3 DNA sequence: TGTGCCAGCAGTGAATCGAGGGGGAGTATGGCCCAGCATTTT.

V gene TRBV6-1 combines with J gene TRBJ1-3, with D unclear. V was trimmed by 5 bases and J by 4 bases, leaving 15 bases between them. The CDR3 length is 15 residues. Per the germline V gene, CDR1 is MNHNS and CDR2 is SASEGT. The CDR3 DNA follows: TGTGCCAGCAGTCATGAGGCCCCTGCCGGAAACACCATATATTTT. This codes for CASSHEAPAGNTIYF.

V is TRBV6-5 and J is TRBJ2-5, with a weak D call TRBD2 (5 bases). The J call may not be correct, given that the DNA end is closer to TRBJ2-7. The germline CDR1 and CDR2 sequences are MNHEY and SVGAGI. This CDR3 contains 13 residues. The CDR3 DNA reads TGTGCCAGCAGTTTGCGGACTTCCCACGAGCAGTACTTC. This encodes CASSLRTSHEQYF.

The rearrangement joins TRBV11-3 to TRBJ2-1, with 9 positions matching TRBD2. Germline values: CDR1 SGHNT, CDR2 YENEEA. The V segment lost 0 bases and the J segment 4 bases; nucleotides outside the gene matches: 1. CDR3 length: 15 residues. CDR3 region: CASSLELAGYNEQFF. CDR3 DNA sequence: TGTGCCAGCAGCTTAGAGCTAGCGGGATACAATGAGCAGTTCTTC.

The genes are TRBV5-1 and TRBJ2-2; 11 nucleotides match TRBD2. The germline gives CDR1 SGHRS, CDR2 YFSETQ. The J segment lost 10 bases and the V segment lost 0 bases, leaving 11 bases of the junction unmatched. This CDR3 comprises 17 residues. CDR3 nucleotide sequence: TGCGCCAGCAGCTTGGTCCTAGCGGGGGGCGGCGGTGAGGAGCTGTTTTTT. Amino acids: CASSLVLAGGGGEELFF.

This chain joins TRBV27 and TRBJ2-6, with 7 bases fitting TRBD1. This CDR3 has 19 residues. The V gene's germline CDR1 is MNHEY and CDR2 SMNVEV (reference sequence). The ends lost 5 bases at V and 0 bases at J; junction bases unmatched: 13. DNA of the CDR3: TGTGCCAGCAGTCTACGACAGGGTCCCCTAAACTCTGGGGCCAACGTCCTGACTTTC. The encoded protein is CASSLRQGPLNSGANVLTF.

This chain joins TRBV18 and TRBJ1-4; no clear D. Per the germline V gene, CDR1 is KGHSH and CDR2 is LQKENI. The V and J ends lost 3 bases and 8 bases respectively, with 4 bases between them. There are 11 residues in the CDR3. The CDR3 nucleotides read TGTGCCAGCTCACCGGCCGAAAAACTGTTTTTT. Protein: CASSPAEKLFF. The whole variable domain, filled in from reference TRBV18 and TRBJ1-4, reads NAGVMQNPRHLVRRRGQEARLRCSPMKGHSHVYWYRQLPEEGLKFMVYLQKENIIDESGMPKERFSAEFPKEGPSILRIQQVVRGDSAAYFCASSPAEKLFFGSGTQLSVL.

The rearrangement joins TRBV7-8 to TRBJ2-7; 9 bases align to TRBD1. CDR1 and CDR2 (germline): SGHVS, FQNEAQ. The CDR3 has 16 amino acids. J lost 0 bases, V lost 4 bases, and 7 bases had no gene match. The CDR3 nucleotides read TGTGCCAGCAGCTCAGGGACAGGGACGAACTCCTACGAGCAGTACTTC. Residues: CASSSGTGTNSYEQYF.